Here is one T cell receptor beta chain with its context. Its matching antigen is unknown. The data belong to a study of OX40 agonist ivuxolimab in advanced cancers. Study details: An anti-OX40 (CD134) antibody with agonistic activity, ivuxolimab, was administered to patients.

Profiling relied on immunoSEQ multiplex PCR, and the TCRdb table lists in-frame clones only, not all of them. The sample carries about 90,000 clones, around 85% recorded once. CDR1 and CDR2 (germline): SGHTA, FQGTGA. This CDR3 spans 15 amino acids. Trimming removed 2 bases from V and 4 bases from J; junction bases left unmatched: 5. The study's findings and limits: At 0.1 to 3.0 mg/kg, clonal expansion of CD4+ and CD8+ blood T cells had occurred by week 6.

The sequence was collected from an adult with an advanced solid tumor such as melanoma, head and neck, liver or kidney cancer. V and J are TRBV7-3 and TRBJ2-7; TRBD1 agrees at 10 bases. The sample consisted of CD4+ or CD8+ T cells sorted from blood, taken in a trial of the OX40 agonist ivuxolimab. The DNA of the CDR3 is TGTGCCAGCAGCTTAGGGGGACAGGGGACTTACGAGCAGTACTTC. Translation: CASSLGGQGTYEQYF.